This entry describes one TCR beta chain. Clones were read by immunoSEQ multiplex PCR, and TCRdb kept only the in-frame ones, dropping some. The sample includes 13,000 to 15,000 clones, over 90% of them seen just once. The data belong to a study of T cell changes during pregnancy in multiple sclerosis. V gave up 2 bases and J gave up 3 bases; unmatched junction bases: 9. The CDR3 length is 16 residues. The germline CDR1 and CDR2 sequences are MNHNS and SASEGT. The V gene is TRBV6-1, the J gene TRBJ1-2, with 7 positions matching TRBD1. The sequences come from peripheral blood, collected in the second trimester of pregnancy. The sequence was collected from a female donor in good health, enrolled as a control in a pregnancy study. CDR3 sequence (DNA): TGTGCCAGCAGTGAAAGATCCGGGACAGACTACTATGGCTACACCTTC. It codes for CASSERSGTDYYGYTF.